Following are 14 T cell receptor beta chains from one sample sequenced in a study of T-cell memory formation after mild COVID-19. TCRdb independently ran MiXCR on the 5' RACE reads; one entry per CDR3 protein. The sample lists some 82,000 distinct CDR3 sequences, 13% seen once, with around 41% in the top ten. The source material was PBMCs or a T cell subset sorted from them (not recorded which). The receptors here all came from a man aged 18 to 30 who had mild COVID-19 (a few samples of this study predate the infection). Cell type and time point are not known.

The J gene is TRBJ1-4, the V gene TRBV7-8; 8 bases map to TRBD1. Germline lookup yields CDR1 SGHVS and CDR2 FQNEAQ. This CDR3 has 14 residues. Trimming at V came to 5 bases and at J to 4 bases, leaving 3 bases not matched to a gene. CDR3 sequence reads: CASSLTGVNEKLFF. For the CDR3, the DNA is TGTGCCAGCAGCCTGACAGGGGTTAATGAAAAACTGTTTTTT. The full variable domain, with the rest looked up from reference TRBV7-8 and TRBJ1-4, is GAGVSQSPRYKVAKRGQDVALRCDPISGHVSLFWYQQALGQGPEFLTYFQNEAQLDKSGLPSDRFFAERPEGSVSTLKIQRTQQEDSAVYLCASSLTGVNEKLFFGSGTQLSVL.

The chain combines TRBV7-6 with TRBJ1-2, with D tentatively TRBD1 (5 bases). Germline values: CDR1 SGHVS, CDR2 FNYEAQ. V was pared by 1 base and J by 2 bases, with 11 bases between. This CDR3 comprises 15 residues. This CDR3 reads CASSLGGRENYGYTF. As DNA, the CDR3 is TGTGCCAGCAGCTTAGGTGGCAGGGAAAACTATGGCTACACCTTC. The whole variable domain, filled in from reference TRBV7-6 and TRBJ1-2, reads GAGVSQSPRYKVTKRGQDVALRCDPISGHVSLYWYRQALGQGPEFLTYFNYEAQQDKSGLPNDRFSAERPEGSISTLTIQRTEQRDSAMYRCASSLGGRENYGYTFGSGTRLTVV.

The chain uses TRBV27 and TRBJ2-3, with TRBD2 matching 7 bases. Germline V lookup: CDR1 MNHEY, CDR2 SMNVEV (reference sequence). V shed 6 bases, J shed 1 base, and the junction held 4 bases outside the gene matches. This CDR3 is built from 14 residues. The CDR3 DNA is TGTGCCAGCAGCGGCGGGGGACGCACAGATACGCAGTATTTT. Amino acids: CASSGGGRTDTQYF.

The chain couples TRBV14 to TRBJ1-1; D possibly corresponds to TRBD1 (5 bases). Trimming pared 8 bases from V and 0 bases from J, leaving 16 bases between. Germline V gene lookup returns CDR1 SGHDN and CDR2 FVKESK. The CDR3 extends over 15 amino acids. CDR3 in amino acids: CASSGRGGLNTEAFF. The CDR3 DNA follows: TGTGCCAGCTCCGGGAGGGGCGGGTTGAACACTGAAGCTTTCTTT.

In this sample, this clonotype turned up a few times. The chain has TRBV6-2 or TRBV6-3 and TRBJ2-1; perhaps TRBD1 as D (6 bases). Trimming removed 4 bases at V and 7 bases at J, with 20 bases between. In germline, CDR1 is MNHEY, CDR2 SVGEGT. CDR3 size: 16 residues. CDR3 coding DNA: TGTGCCAGCAGTTCCCCATTTGGGGGCTCGGGAAATGAGCAGTTCTTC. Translated, it gives CASSSPFGGSGNEQFF.

This clonotype turned up a few times. V is TRBV28 and J is TRBJ1-1; D call uncertain. V gave up 6 bases and J gave up 1 base, with 6 bases separating them. CDR1 MDHEN and CDR2 SYDVKM come from the germline V gene. The CDR3 is 12 residues long. The CDR3 reads CASSPQNTEAFF. CDR3 bases: TGTGCCAGCAGCCCCCAGAACACTGAAGCTTTCTTT. Full variable domain (outside the CDR3, taken from reference TRBV28 and TRBJ1-1): DVKVTQSSRYLVKRTGEKVFLECVQDMDHENMFWYRQDPGLGLRLIYFSYDVKMKEKGDIPEGYSVSREKKERFSLILESASTNQTSMYLCASSPQNTEAFFGQGTRLTVV.

The chain is built from TRBV12-3 or TRBV12-4 and TRBJ1-5; D unresolved. The CDR3 has 14 amino acids. Trimming pared 1 base from V and 3 bases from J, leaving 7 bases between. The CDR3 region is CASSLDGFNQPQHF. The CDR3 DNA sequence: TGTGCCAGCAGTTTAGACGGGTTCAATCAGCCCCAGCATTTT.

The rearrangement joins TRBV12-3 or TRBV12-4 to TRBJ1-2; no reliable D call. This CDR3 is built from 15 residues. V lost 6 bases to trimming and J lost 4 bases, with 18 bases between them. CDR3 protein: CASSHQDGPFYGYTF. As DNA, the CDR3 is TGTGCCAGCAGCCACCAGGACGGACCATTCTATGGCTACACCTTC.

This clonotype was counted between two and nine times. The chain combines TRBV7-9 with TRBJ2-2; D not resolved. CDR1 and CDR2 (germline): SEHNR, FQNEAQ (reference sequence). There are 16 residues in the CDR3. V lost 1 base and J 3 bases, leaving 12 bases between the germline ends. The CDR3 region is CASSLVPSPDTGELFF. In DNA form, the CDR3 reads TGTGCCAGCAGCTTAGTCCCTTCCCCGGACACCGGGGAGCTGTTTTTT.

This clonotype occurred a few times. DNA of the CDR3: TGTGCCAGCAGTTTAGTCCTGGCCGACTATAATTCACCCCTCCACTTT. It specifies CASSLVLADYNSPLHF. This chain joins TRBV28 and TRBJ1-6; unclear D gene. V was trimmed by 2 bases and J by 3 bases, leaving 11 bases between them. The CDR3 sequence is 16 residues long. Germline CDR1 is MDHEN and CDR2 is SYDVKM.

This clonotype occurred a few times. The rearrangement uses TRBV3-1 and TRBJ2-5; no clear D. This CDR3 comprises 14 residues. Trimming shortened V by 0 bases and J by 1 base, and 6 bases separated the two germline ends. Germline V gene lookup returns CDR1 LGHDT and CDR2 YNNKEL (reference sequence). This chain's CDR3 is CASSQDGAQETQYF. The CDR3 coding sequence is TGTGCCAGCAGCCAAGACGGCGCCCAAGAGACCCAGTACTTC.

In this sample, this clonotype turned up a few times. The rearrangement joins TRBV4-1 to TRBJ2-1; D tentatively fits TRBD1 or TRBD2 (7 bases each). V lost 5 bases, J lost 4 bases, and 12 bases lay in between. Germline V lookup: CDR1 MGHRA, CDR2 YSYEKL. The CDR3 totals 14 residues. The CDR3 loop reads CASSEAGQYNEQFF. DNA for the CDR3: TGCGCCAGCAGCGAAGCGGGACAGTACAATGAGCAGTTCTTC.

This rearrangement joins TRBV20-1 to TRBJ2-2; D might be TRBD2 (5 bases). CDR1 and CDR2 from the germline V gene are DFQATT and SNEGSKA (reference sequence). V gave up 5 bases and J gave up 2 bases, with 18 bases separating them. The CDR3 is 16 amino acids. The CDR3, as DNA: TGCAGTGCTCCAAAGAGGAGGCTAGCAAACACCGGGGAGCTGTTTTTT. It specifies CSAPKRRLANTGELFF.

The chain has TRBV7-9 and TRBJ2-4; the D gene is possibly TRBD1 (6 bases). Germline-derived CDR1 and CDR2 are SEHNR and FQNEAQ (reference sequence). The ends were cut back, 3 bases at V and 8 bases at J, with 17 bases in the middle. The length of the CDR3 is 15 residues. The DNA for the CDR3 is TGTGCCAGCAGCTTTTCGGACCCCAGGGGAGACATTCAGTACTTC. Amino acids: CASSFSDPRGDIQYF.